A selection of T cell receptor beta chains follows, all from one sample in a study of graft-versus-host responses after intestinal transplantation. Antigens for these TCRs are unknown. Clones were read by immunoSEQ multiplex PCR, and TCRdb kept only the in-frame ones, dropping some. The table has roughly 90,000 clones, 88% seen once. Specimen: unstimulated CD4+ T cells sorted from spleen or lymph node cells, collected before transplant. These receptor sequences come from a human donor who was the organ donor for an intestinal transplant. Each CDR3 is given without its conserved first and last residue.

V gene,J gene,CDR3 protein
TRBV29-1,TRBJ2-1,SVEARSRLAGVIDNEQF
TRBV18,TRBJ1-1,ASSPQGFEAF
TRBV28,TRBJ1-5,ASSFWDREGQPQH
TRBV4-2,TRBJ1-6,ASSQVTERAYNSPLH
TRBV5-1,TRBJ2-5,ASSLNSWRETQY
TRBV2,TRBJ2-2,ASRRGERGMYSTGELF
TRBV6-1,TRBJ1-5,ASSEGQHSRNQPQH
TRBV7-9,TRBJ1-1,ASSPGQGTEAF
TRBV7-2,TRBJ2-7,ASSGLLGEQY
TRBV15,TRBJ2-7,ATSRGDNYEQY
TRBV5-4,TRBJ2-3,ASSQTGAEDTQY
TRBV11-3,TRBJ2-1,ASSPGLAGGYNEQF
TRBV4-1,TRBJ1-5,ASSFGRQGSNQPQH
TRBV15,TRBJ1-3,ATSRPRQGKGGNTIY
TRBV4-1,TRBJ1-2,ASSQAVGAGSLYGYT
TRBV5-4,TRBJ2-2,ASSSGGVAGGTGELF
TRBV7-9,TRBJ2-7,ASSPGTVTYEQY
TRBV18,TRBJ1-2,ASSLDRVTGYT
TRBV6-1,TRBJ1-5,ASSGTTGRGPQH
TRBV6-4,TRBJ2-3,ASSDQRADTQY
TRBV4-3,TRBJ2-2,ASSWTGATGELF
TRBV7-8,TRBJ2-5,ASSLERQSAGTQY
TRBV7-2,TRBJ2-3,ASSPLTGGDTQY
TRBV5-1,TRBJ2-3,ASSLAGQGLSDTQY
TRBV6-5,TRBJ2-5,ASSPPTGLETQY
TRBV5-1,TRBJ1-3,ASSATGTSGNTIY
TRBV10-3,TRBJ2-7,AISEGPDSYEQY
TRBV2,TRBJ2-7,ASRAGPLGEQY
TRBV7-6,TRBJ2-7,ASSPQGLGTYEQY
TRBV18,TRBJ1-1,ASSPVLGVTEAF